This T cell receptor beta chain came from a study of CD8+CD57+ T cells in acquired aplastic anemia. Study overall: Each DNA sample taken from sorted CD4+ and CD8+ cells came to about 3.4 ug on average. Study-wide results and caveats: Comparison of patients with controls identified about 30 shared CD8+ CDR3 sequences. Patients showed no significant difference from controls in CD8+ Simpson's diversity.

On this clonotype: The antigen is not known.

The germline gives CDR1 SNHLY, CDR2 FYNNEI. CDR3 size: 16 residues. Germline trimming cut 7 bases from V and 6 bases from J; bases unmatched to any gene: 16. For CDR3 and TCR beta VDJ profiling, genomic DNA was the template used. TCRdb ran MiXCR on the reads and lists one entry per CDR3 protein. The table shows 250,000 to 300,000 distinct CDR3 sequences, with under 60% occurring only once. The sequenced patients had an expansion of CD8+CD57+ cells seen by flow cytometry. The enrolled patients all had severe acquired aplastic anemia. This TCR derives from a human donor with aplastic anemia. The source material was sorted CD4+, CD8+, or CD8+CD57+ T cells (not recorded which) from PBMCs. V and J are TRBV2 and TRBJ2-5, with 8 bases aligning to TRBD2. CDR3 sequence (DNA): TGTGCCAGCACCGAAGGCGGCAGCGGGGGAGGAAAGACCCAGTACTTC. This translates into CASTEGGSGGGKTQYF.